The subject of this entry is one T cell receptor beta chain. The data were taken from a study of CD8+ T cells in alopecia areata. This sample's treatment: oral pan-JAK inhibitor, 5-10 mg twice daily. RNA extraction was followed by reverse transcription into cDNA, which acted as the sequencing template. Assay used: immunoSEQ multiplex PCR; TCRdb lists only in-frame clones, some missing. Altogether 170,000 or so clones are present, about 53% being singletons, with the ten largest covering about 10%. The germline CDR1 and CDR2 sequences are SGHVS and FNYEAQ. This CDR3 is 17 amino acids long. V gave up 5 bases and J gave up 1 base, with 20 bases separating them.

The specimen was CD8+ T cells sorted from blood, collected at week 24, from a patient treated with tofacitinib. The chain carries TRBV7-6 and TRBJ2-5; a possible D gene is TRBD1 (6 bases). The origin of this receptor is a human donor with alopecia areata. The CDR3 sequence: CASSTWDTSTAQETQYF. For the CDR3, the DNA is TGTGCCAGCAGCACGTGGGACACCAGCACAGCCCAAGAGACCCAGTACTTC.